Presented here are 22 T cell receptor beta chains from one specimen sequenced in a study of Tregs in tolerant kidney transplant recipients (dated by TCRdb to between 2019 and 2020). The time point label for this specimen denotes: blood sample drawn before combined kidney and bone marrow transplant. Library construction relied on the immunoSEQ multiplex PCR assay. The clones in this table, taken by TCRdb from immuneACCESS, are in-frame only. Not every clone is retained; where verified, under half of the shortfall comes from an unresolved V gene, and the cause of the rest is unknown. The sample table gives about 48,000 clones. The biggest ten clones account for around 0.8% of the sample. Material: CD4+ T cells from blood, obtained before the transplant. Every receptor here comes from a human donor who received a combined kidney and bone marrow transplant.

With respect to this clone: The read ends 3 residues shy of where the CDR3 ends; the end is completed using the germline J gene. The rearrangement uses TRBV2 and TRBJ2-3, with 12 bases matching TRBD2. The V gene end was trimmed by 6 bases and the J gene end by 4 bases; junction bases not matched to a gene: 2. The CDR3 is 14 amino acids. The germline V gene encodes CDR1 SNHLY and CDR2 FYNNEI. The sequenced part of the CDR3 DNA is TGTGCCAGCAGAAGGACTAGCGGGGCAGATACG. It codes for CASRRTSGADT. In full, the CDR3 is CASRRTSGADTQYF.

Concerning this clone: Sequencing ends 3 residues short of the CDR3 end; the germline J gene provides the rest. This chain connects TRBV13 to TRBJ2-7; tentatively, D is TRBD2 (5 bases). This CDR3 comprises 15 residues. V was shortened by 4 bases and J by 4 bases, with 17 bases between the two germline ends. The germline V gene has CDR1 PRHDT and CDR2 FYEKMQ (reference sequence). Here the CDR3 reads CASSSRGAVGYEQYF. CDR3 DNA, as far as it was read: TGTGCCAGCAGCTCCCGGGGAGCGGTGGGATACGAG.

Points on this clone: The read finishes 3 residues shy of the CDR3 end, and the germline J gene is used to complete it. V is TRBV11-2 and J is TRBJ2-1, with 9 bases lining up with TRBD1. In germline, CDR1 is SGHAT, CDR2 FQNNGV. V shed 6 bases and J 3 bases; nucleotides not matched to a gene: 3. The CDR3 sequence is 14 residues long. The CDR3 protein is CASRGQGDYNEQFF. CDR3 bases read: TGTGCCAGCAGGGGACAGGGAGACTACAATGAG. The full variable domain, completed using reference TRBV11-2 and TRBJ2-1, is EAGVAQSPRYKIIEKRQSVAFWCNPISGHATLYWYQQILGQGPKLLIQFQNNGVVDDSQLPKDRFSAERLKGVDSTLKIQPAKLEDSAVYLCASRGQGDYNEQFFGPGTRLTVL.

With respect to this clone: From the germline J gene comes the end of the CDR3, since the read stops 3 residues before it. The gene calls are TRBV5-1 and TRBJ2-1; 7 nucleotides agree with TRBD2. The CDR3 loop spans 17 amino acids. Germline assignment: CDR1 SGHRS and CDR2 YFSETQ. V was clipped by 3 bases and J by 9 bases; unmatched bases: 18. The CDR3 bases that were read are TGCGCCAGCAGCTGGGTAGGAGCGGGACGTGGACGGGGTGAG. Its translation: CASSWVGAGRGRGE. The whole CDR3 region reads CASSWVGAGRGRGEQFF.

A word on this clone: The CDR3 extends 3 residues past the end of the read, so its final part is completed from the germline J gene. The rearrangement uses TRBV7-3 and TRBJ2-1; D is unclear. V gave up 0 bases and J gave up 1 base, with 13 bases separating them. This CDR3 is 17 amino acids long. The germline CDR1 and CDR2 sequences are SGHTA and FQGTGA. The sequenced part of the CDR3 DNA is TGTGCCAGCAGCTTAACTGTGACACCCCGGTCCTACAATGAG. Translating it yields CASSLTVTPRSYNE. The entire CDR3 sequence reads CASSLTVTPRSYNEQFF.

Concerning this clone: The DNA ends 3 residues before the CDR3 does, and the rest of the CDR3 is filled in from the germline J gene. The J gene is TRBJ2-2, the V gene TRBV7-9; TRBD1 might be the D (6 bases). The V end was cut by 2 bases, the J end by 6 bases, with 13 bases between. The CDR3 sequence is 15 residues long. CDR1 SEHNR and CDR2 FQNEAQ come from the germline V gene (reference sequence). The DNA read from the CDR3 is TGTGCCAGCAGCTTACCGCAGGGGCGGTCCGGGGAG. Protein: CASSLPQGRSGE. The whole CDR3 reads CASSLPQGRSGELFF.

Turning to this clone: Read sequence stops 3 residues before the CDR3 end, and the germline J gene provides the missing end. This chain joins TRBV30 and TRBJ2-3; 7 positions match TRBD2. Trimming at V came to 8 bases and at J to 2 bases, leaving 16 bases not matched to a gene. Germline V lookup: CDR1 GTSNPN, CDR2 SVGIG (reference sequence). The CDR3 consists of 16 residues. CDR3 DNA (partial): TGTGCCGGGGAAGGCCAGGGACTAAACCCCACAGATACG. Translation: CAGEGQGLNPTDT. From start to end, the CDR3 is CAGEGQGLNPTDTQYF. The entire variable domain, with the rest obtained from reference TRBV30 and TRBJ2-3, is as follows: SQTIHQWPATLVQPVGSPLSLECTVEGTSNPNLYWYRQAAGRGLQLLFYSVGIGQISSEVPQNLSASRPQDRQFILSSKKLLLSDSGFYLCAGEGQGLNPTDTQYFGPGTRLTVL.

In the case of this clone: The read terminates 3 residues ahead of where the CDR3 ends, so the germline J gene completes it. The chain recombines TRBV20-1 with TRBJ1-3, with a weak D call TRBD1 (6 bases). Germline values: CDR1 DFQATT, CDR2 SNEGSKA (reference sequence). V was clipped by 3 bases and J by 6 bases, with 18 bases between them. The CDR3 runs to 15 residues. The sequenced part of the CDR3 DNA is TGCAGTGCTAGGGGCTGGGGGGGCCGGGAAAACACC. This codes for CSARGWGGRENT. The entire CDR3 protein is CSARGWGGRENTIYF.

Regarding this clone: The sequence runs out 3 residues before the end of the CDR3; the remainder is reconstructed from the germline J gene. This sequence joins TRBV6-2 or TRBV6-3 and TRBJ2-3, with TRBD1 identical over 8 bases. V lost 2 bases, J lost 1 base, and 5 bases stayed unmatched. The germline gives CDR1 MNHEY, CDR2 SVGEGT. CDR3 size: 16 residues. CDR3 DNA, as far as it was read: TGTGCCAGCAGTTACAGGACAGGGTCCCGCACAGATACG. It translates to CASSYRTGSRTDT. The whole CDR3 sequence reads CASSYRTGSRTDTQYF.

This CDR3 reads CSASPWGQGALGYTF. The part of the CDR3 DNA that was read is TGCAGTGCTAGCCCATGGGGACAGGGGGCCCTTGGC. The chain carries TRBV20-1 and TRBJ1-2, with 12 bases matching TRBD1. The CDR3 goes on 3 residues after the read ends, and that part is filled in from the germline J gene. V trimming: 3 bases; J trimming: 7 bases; junction bases outside the gene matches: 9. CDR1 is DFQATT, CDR2 SNEGSKA, per germline (reference sequence). There are 15 residues in the CDR3.

As to this clone: Read data end 3 residues before the CDR3 end; the end is taken from the germline J gene. The chain links TRBV5-5 to TRBJ1-1; 7 nucleotides line up with TRBD1. Germline CDR1 reads SGHKS; CDR2 reads YYEKEE (reference sequence). CDR3 size: 15 residues. With 0 bases clipped from V and 6 bases from J, the junction kept 8 bases outside the gene matches. CDR3 DNA, as far as it was read: TGTGCCAGCAGCTTGGCCTCGGGACAGACCTCTGAA. The encoded protein is CASSLASGQTSE. The entire CDR3 is CASSLASGQTSEAFF.

Worth noting for this clone: The CDR3 end lies 3 residues beyond the end of the read and is filled in from the germline J gene. This sequence joins TRBV5-1 and TRBJ2-2; 9 bases map to TRBD2. The junction had 8 bases not matched to a gene; V was cut back by 5 bases and J by 6 bases. Germline V gene data show CDR1 as SGHRS and CDR2 as YFSETQ. CDR3 size: 15 residues. The part of the CDR3 DNA that was read is TGCGCCAGCAGACTGGCTAGCGGGATTGCCGGGGAG. This sequence encodes CASRLASGIAGE. In full, the CDR3 is CASRLASGIAGELFF.

Points on this clone: The sequenced fragment ends 3 residues before the CDR3 boundary, so the rest is inferred from the germline J gene. This sample includes further DNA sequences coding for the same CDR3. The V gene is TRBV15, the J gene TRBJ1-4, with 7 bases that match TRBD1. CDR1 is LNHNV, CDR2 YYDKDF, per germline (reference sequence). The CDR3 has 14 amino acids. V was clipped by 1 base and J by 8 bases; unmatched bases: 4. Here the CDR3 reads CATSRGQGNEKLFF. CDR3 bases read: TGTGCCACCAGCAGAGGACAGGGTAACGAAAAA.

About this clone itself: The CDR3 end is not reached by the read, which stops 3 residues before it; the germline J gene fills it in. The chain links TRBV18 to TRBJ2-3; D may be TRBD2 (5 bases). CDR1 KGHSH and CDR2 LQKENI come from the germline V gene. This CDR3 is 16 amino acids long. Trimming removed 1 base at V and 0 bases at J, with 11 bases between. CDR3 bases read: TGTGCCAGCTCACCACAGGAAGCGGATAGCACAGATACG. Its translation: CASSPQEADSTDT. The whole CDR3 protein reads CASSPQEADSTDTQYF.

As to this clone: From the germline J gene comes the end of the CDR3, since the read stops 3 residues before it. The chain carries TRBV10-1 and TRBJ2-7, with TRBD2 matching 10 bases. The germline gives CDR1 WNHNN, CDR2 SYGVQD (reference sequence). The V gene end was trimmed by 7 bases and the J gene end by 5 bases; junction bases not matched to a gene: 8. The CDR3 runs 14 residues. The part of the CDR3 DNA that was read is TGCGCCAGCAAGCCGGGACTAGCGATCAACGAG. Its translation is CASKPGLAINE. The full CDR3 protein reads CASKPGLAINEQYF.

Notes on this clone: Coverage ceases 3 residues before the CDR3 finishes, and the germline J gene fills in the end. V gene TRBV19 combines with J gene TRBJ1-1; 7 nucleotides match TRBD1. The CDR3 is 14 amino acids. Trimming cost V 7 bases and J 4 bases; bases outside gene matches: 9. Germline V gene data show CDR1 as LNHDA and CDR2 as SQIVND (reference sequence). The CDR3 sequence is CASMNRQGTTEAFF. CDR3 bases read: TGTGCCAGTATGAATCGACAGGGTACCACTGAA. Filled out from reference TRBV19 and TRBJ1-1, the complete variable domain reads DGGITQSPKYLFRKEGQNVTLSCEQNLNHDAMYWYRQDPGQGLRLIYYSQIVNDFQKGDIAEGYSVSREKKESFPLTVTSAQKNPTAFYLCASMNRQGTTEAFFGQGTRLTVV.

Concerning this clone: The CDR3 end is not reached by the read, which stops 3 residues before it; the germline J gene fills it in. This chain uses TRBV18 with TRBJ2-7; tentative D call: TRBD1 (6 bases). V was trimmed by 5 bases and J by 3 bases, leaving 11 bases between them. Germline CDR1 KGHSH, CDR2 LQKENI. CDR3 size: 13 residues. The CDR3 loop is CASSEGQIYEQYF. The part of the CDR3 DNA that was read is TGTGCCAGCTCAGAAGGACAGATCTACGAG.

CDR3 DNA, as far as it was read: TGTGCCAGCAGCTTAATACACGCAGAAGCCTACGAG. Its protein is CASSLIHAEAYE. The complete CDR3 sequence is CASSLIHAEAYEQYF. The chain recombines TRBV7-2 with TRBJ2-7; D remains ambiguous. The read finishes 3 residues shy of the CDR3 end, and the germline J gene is used to complete it. Trimming cost V 2 bases and J 2 bases, with 13 bases left between them. Germline assignment: CDR1 SGHTA and CDR2 FQGNSA. The CDR3 consists of 15 residues.

Turning to this clone: The CDR3 end is not reached by the read, which stops 3 residues before it; the germline J gene fills it in. The chain is built from TRBV2 and TRBJ1-5, with TRBD1 identical over 8 bases. The CDR3 covers 14 residues. Per germline, CDR1 SNHLY and CDR2 FYNNEI. The V and J ends lost 5 bases and 3 bases, in that order; junction bases with no gene match: 3. Partial CDR3 DNA: TGTGCCAGCAGTAGGACAGGGAACAATCAGCCC. Translating it yields CASSRTGNNQP. The entire CDR3 protein reads CASSRTGNNQPQHF.

Details on this clone: The CDR3 is cut off 3 residues early in the read; its end comes from the germline J gene. The chain uses TRBV18 and TRBJ2-7; 7 positions agree with TRBD1. Losses at the gene ends were 3 bases for V and 0 bases for J; bases not matched to a gene: 5. CDR3 length equals 15 residues. CDR1 is KGHSH, CDR2 LQKENI, per germline. The CDR3 protein is CASSPRQGPSYEQYF. The DNA read from the CDR3 is TGTGCCAGCTCACCCAGACAGGGACCCTCCTACGAG. Supplemented by reference TRBV18 and TRBJ2-7, the full variable domain reads NAGVMQNPRHLVRRRGQEARLRCSPMKGHSHVYWYRQLPEEGLKFMVYLQKENIIDESGMPKERFSAEFPKEGPSILRIQQVVRGDSAAYFCASSPRQGPSYEQYFGPGTRLTVT.

Comments on this clone: The read gets to within 3 residues of the CDR3 end, and the germline J gene fills in the rest. The chain combines TRBV6-4 with TRBJ2-1; D possibly corresponds to TRBD2 (7 bases). Trimming shortened V by 4 bases and J by 8 bases, and 12 bases separated the two germline ends. CDR3 length: 13 residues. From germline, CDR1 is MRHNA and CDR2 SNTAGT. Partial CDR3 DNA: TGTGCCAGCAGTGTTGGGGGGGCCGATGAG. Translating it yields CASSVGGADE. The entire CDR3 reads CASSVGGADEQFF.

The CDR3 here is CASSLARERGAFF. Partial CDR3 DNA: TGCGCCAGCAGCTTGGCCAGGGAGCGGGGA. The V and J genes are TRBV5-1 and TRBJ1-1, with TRBD1 as a possible D gene (5 bases). The read finishes 3 residues shy of the CDR3 end, and the germline J gene is used to complete it. Germline CDR1 and CDR2: SGHRS and YFSETQ. The CDR3 covers 13 residues.